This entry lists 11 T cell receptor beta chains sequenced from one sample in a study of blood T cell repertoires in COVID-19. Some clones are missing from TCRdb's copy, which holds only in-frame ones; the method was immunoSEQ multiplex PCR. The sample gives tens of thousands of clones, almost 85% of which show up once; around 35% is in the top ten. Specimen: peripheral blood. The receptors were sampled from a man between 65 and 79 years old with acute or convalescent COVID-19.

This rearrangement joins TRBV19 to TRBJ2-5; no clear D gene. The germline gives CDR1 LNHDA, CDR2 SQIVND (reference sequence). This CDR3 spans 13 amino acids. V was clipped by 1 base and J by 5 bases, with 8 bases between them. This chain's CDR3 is CASSIALRETQYF. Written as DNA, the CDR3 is TGTGCCAGTAGTATAGCCCTGCGCGAGACCCAGTACTTC.

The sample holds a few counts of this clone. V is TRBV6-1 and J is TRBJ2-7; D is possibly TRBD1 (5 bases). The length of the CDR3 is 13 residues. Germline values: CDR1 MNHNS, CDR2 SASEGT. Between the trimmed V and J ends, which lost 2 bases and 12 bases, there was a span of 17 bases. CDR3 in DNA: TGTGCCAGCAGTGAAAGGGGCCTGCTGGTTGCGTACTTC. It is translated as CASSERGLLVAYF.

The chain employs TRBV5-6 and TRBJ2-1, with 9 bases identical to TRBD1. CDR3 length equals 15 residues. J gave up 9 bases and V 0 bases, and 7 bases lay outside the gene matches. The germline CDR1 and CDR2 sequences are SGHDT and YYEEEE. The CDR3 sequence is CASSLGDRVMGEQFF. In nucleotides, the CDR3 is TGTGCCAGCAGCTTGGGGGACAGGGTAATGGGTGAGCAGTTCTTC. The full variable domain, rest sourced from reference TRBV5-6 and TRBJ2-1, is DAGVTQSPTHLIKTRGQQVTLRCSPKSGHDTVSWYQQALGQGPQFIFQYYEEEERQRGNFPDRFSGHQFPNYSSELNVNALLLGDSALYLCASSLGDRVMGEQFFGPGTRLTVL.

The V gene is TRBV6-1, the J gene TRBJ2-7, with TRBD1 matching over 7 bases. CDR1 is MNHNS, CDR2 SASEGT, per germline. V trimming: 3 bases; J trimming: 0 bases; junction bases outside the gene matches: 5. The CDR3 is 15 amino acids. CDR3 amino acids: CASSDRGYRSYEQYF. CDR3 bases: TGTGCCAGCAGTGACAGGGGGTACCGCTCCTACGAGCAGTACTTC.

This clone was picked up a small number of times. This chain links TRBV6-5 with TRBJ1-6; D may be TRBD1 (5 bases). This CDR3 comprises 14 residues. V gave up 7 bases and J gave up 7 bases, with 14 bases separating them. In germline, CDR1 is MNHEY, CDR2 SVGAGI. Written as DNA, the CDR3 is TGTGCCAGCAAATGGAGGGGAGGAAATTCACCCCTCCACTTT. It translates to CASKWRGGNSPLHF.

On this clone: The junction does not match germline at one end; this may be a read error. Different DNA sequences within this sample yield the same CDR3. The CDR3 spells CASSPGGRQETQYF. The DNA of the CDR3 is TGCGCCAGCAGCCCGGGGGGCCGCCAAGAGACCCAGTACTTC. This sequence joins TRBV6-5 and TRBJ2-5; possibly TRBD2 for D (7 bases). The V gene's germline CDR1 is MNHEY and CDR2 SVGAGI. The length of the CDR3 is 14 residues.

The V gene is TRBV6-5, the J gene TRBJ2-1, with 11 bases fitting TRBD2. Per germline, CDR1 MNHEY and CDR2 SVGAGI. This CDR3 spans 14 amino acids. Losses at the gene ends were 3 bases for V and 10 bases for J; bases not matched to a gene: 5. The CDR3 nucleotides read TGTGCCAGCAGTTATAGCGGGGGGGCCCAGGAGCAGTTCTTC. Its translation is CASSYSGGAQEQFF.

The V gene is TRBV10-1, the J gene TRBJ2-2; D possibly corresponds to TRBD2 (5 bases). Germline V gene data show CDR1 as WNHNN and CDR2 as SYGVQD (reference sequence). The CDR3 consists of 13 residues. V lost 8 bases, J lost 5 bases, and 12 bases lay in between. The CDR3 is CASAEEPTGELFF. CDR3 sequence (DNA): TGCGCCAGCGCGGAGGAACCAACCGGGGAGCTGTTTTTT.

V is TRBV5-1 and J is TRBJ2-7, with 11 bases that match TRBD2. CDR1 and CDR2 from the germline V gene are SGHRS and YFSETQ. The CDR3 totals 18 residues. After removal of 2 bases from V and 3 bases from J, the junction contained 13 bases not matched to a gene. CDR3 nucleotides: TGCGCCAGCAGCTTTTGGGGGCTAACTAGCGGGGGTAACTACGAGCAGTACTTC. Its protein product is CASSFWGLTSGGNYEQYF.

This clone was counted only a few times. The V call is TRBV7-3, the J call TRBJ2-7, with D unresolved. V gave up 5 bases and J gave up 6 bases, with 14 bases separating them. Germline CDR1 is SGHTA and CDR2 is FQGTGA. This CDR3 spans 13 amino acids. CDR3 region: CASSANGRLEQYF. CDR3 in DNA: TGTGCCAGCAGCGCGAACGGCAGGCTCGAGCAGTACTTC.

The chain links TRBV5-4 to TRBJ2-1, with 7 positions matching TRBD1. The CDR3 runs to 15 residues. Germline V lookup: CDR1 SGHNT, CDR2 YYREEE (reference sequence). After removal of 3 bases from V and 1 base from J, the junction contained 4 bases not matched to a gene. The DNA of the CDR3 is TGTGCCAGCAGCTCAGGACAGGCGTCCTACAATGAGCAGTTCTTC. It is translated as CASSSGQASYNEQFF.